This T cell receptor beta chain was recorded in a study of T-cell reconstitution after alpha-beta-depleted transplantation in children. This clonotype has just a few counts. TCRbeta library preparation incorporated unique molecular identifiers. TCRdb re-called the PCR reads with MiXCR, one entry per CDR3 protein. The table has around 240,000 distinct CDR3 sequences, approximately 9.8% seen once. CDR1 ENHRY and CDR2 SYGVKD come from the germline V gene. This CDR3 has 14 residues. V was pared by 6 bases and J by 4 bases, with 7 bases of the junction left unmatched. This sequence joins TRBV10-3 and TRBJ2-7, with 9 bases lining up with TRBD1. This specimen consisted of PBMCs from the stem cell graft donor, obtained from the stem cell graft. The clonotype was recovered from a human donor who donated a stem cell graft to a child with SCID. In nucleotides, the CDR3 is TGTGCCATCAGCGCCGGGACAGGGTGGTACGAGCAGTACTTC. This codes for CAISAGTGWYEQYF.